This is a list of T cell receptor beta chains from one sample in a study of T cells after yellow fever vaccination. TCRdb passed the 5' RACE reads through MiXCR, listing each CDR3 protein once. Of roughly 520,000 distinct CDR3 sequences in the sample, 20% to 25% are singletons; the top ten hold about 15%. The sample was PBMCs, taken roughly 20 days after the first yellow fever vaccination. The origin of the receptors is a man aged 18 to 30 who received the YFV17D yellow fever vaccine. Each CDR3 is given with its conserved first and last residue. A D gene is named only where the DNA matches it firmly. A row's size may be missing; if present it is once, few, many or a size class.

>TRBJ2-7|.|.|TRBV7-9
CASSPHRAEQYF
>TRBJ2-1|.|.|TRBV6-1
CASSEGTNNEQFF
>TRBJ2-3|few|.|TRBV5-6
CASSLVTVDTQYF
>TRBJ2-3|.|.|TRBV9
CASSADFLLTSTDTQYF
>TRBJ2-1|few|TRBD2|TRBV20-1
CSARGPAGEQFF
>TRBJ1-5|many|.|TRBV20-1
CSASDGGSNQPQHF
>TRBJ2-5|.|TRBD2|TRBV11-2
CASNLGLAGGRVWETQYF
>TRBJ1-6|.|TRBD1|TRBV6-1
CASSESFGGQGTPLHF
>TRBJ1-2|.|TRBD1|TRBV5-1
CASSWDRGREGYTF
>TRBJ2-5|few|TRBD2|TRBV9
CASSASGGAVGETQYF
>TRBJ2-2|.|TRBD1|TRBV7-3
CASSLRDPQGAPGELFF
>TRBJ1-5|few|TRBD1|TRBV29-1
CSVGGTGNQPQHF
>TRBJ2-1|.|TRBD2|TRBV2
CASSEARGGSYNEQFF
>TRBJ2-3|.|TRBD2|TRBV11-1
CASSSNALSGGITDTQYF
>TRBJ2-2|few|.|TRBV6-5
CASSYSIRGESGELFF
>TRBJ1-4|few|TRBD1|TRBV27
CASRLAGGGNEKLFF
>TRBJ2-7|few|.|TRBV29-1
CSVEDQSGAPYEQYF
>TRBJ1-1|.|TRBD1|TRBV12-3/TRBV12-4
CASSPQGQVGTEAFF
>TRBJ2-3|many|.|TRBV4-3
CASSQEPPVGTDTQYF
>TRBJ2-3|few|TRBD2|TRBV10-3
CAISPPGRADTQYF
>TRBJ2-1|few|TRBD2|TRBV7-3
CASSRNPGLAENEQFF
>TRBJ2-5|.|.|TRBV29-1
CSVPQTPRTQYF
>TRBJ2-3|few|TRBD2|TRBV20-1
CSAHGGSAGLAGGPRTDTQYF
>TRBJ1-1|few|TRBD1|TRBV5-1
CASSGDSLNTEAFF
>TRBJ2-5|few|TRBD2|TRBV9
CASSGSGGFETQYF
>TRBJ2-1|few|TRBD1|TRBV20-1
CSARDLGQPMDEQFF
>TRBJ2-5|few|.|TRBV7-3
CASSSGASLGTQYF
>TRBJ2-5|.|.|TRBV12-3/TRBV12-4
CASSLPHGETQYF
>TRBJ2-1|few|TRBD2|TRBV5-5
CASTEAGVSYNEQFF
>TRBJ2-1|few|TRBD1|TRBV5-1
CASSANRGFGDNEQFF
>TRBJ2-5|few|.|TRBV29-1
CSVEYSGIARETQYF
>TRBJ1-2|.|.|TRBV5-1
CASSLWTVNYGYTF
>TRBJ1-4|few|.|TRBV3-1
CASRQPPEKLFF
>TRBJ2-2|.|TRBD2|TRBV5-1
CASSLSGRPGELFF
>TRBJ1-6|few|.|TRBV4-3
CASSQEAFLNSPLHF
>TRBJ1-1|few|.|TRBV15
CATSREAVAMDGAFF
>TRBJ2-1|.|TRBD2|TRBV12-3/TRBV12-4
CASSFSGGSHNEQFF
>TRBJ2-5|.|.|TRBV7-2
CASSFGGPQETQYF
>TRBJ2-2|.|TRBD2|TRBV27
CASSRLAGGSNTGELFF
>TRBJ1-6|few|.|TRBV6-1
CASTYSRDSPLHF
>TRBJ2-3|.|.|TRBV6-5
CASSYNGGDSGRADTQYF
>TRBJ2-3|few|TRBD1|TRBV7-3
CASSPGPTGGRDTQYF
>TRBJ2-5|few|.|TRBV12-3/TRBV12-4
CASSRRRVQETQYF
>TRBJ2-1|.|.|TRBV7-2
CASSKRTNEQFF
>TRBJ1-1|.|.|TRBV7-3
CASRKGFGTEAFF
>TRBJ2-3|.|.|TRBV12-3/TRBV12-4
CASSFNPTDTQYF
>TRBJ2-2|.|TRBD1|TRBV19
CASSMTGASGELFF
>TRBJ2-1|.|TRBD1|TRBV20-1
CSARLKGQSAYHNEQFF
>TRBJ2-1|.|TRBD1|TRBV19
CASSIMGQGADEQFF